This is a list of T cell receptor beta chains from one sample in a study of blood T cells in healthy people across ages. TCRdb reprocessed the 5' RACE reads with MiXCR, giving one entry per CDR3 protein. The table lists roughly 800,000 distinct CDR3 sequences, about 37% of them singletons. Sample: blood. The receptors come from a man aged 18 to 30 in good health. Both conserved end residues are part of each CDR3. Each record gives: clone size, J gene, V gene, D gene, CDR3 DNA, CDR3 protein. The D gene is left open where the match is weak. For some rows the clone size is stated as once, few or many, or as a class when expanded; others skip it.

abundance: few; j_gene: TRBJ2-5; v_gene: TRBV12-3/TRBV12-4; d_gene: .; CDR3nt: TGTGCCAGCAGCGAAGGGACGCGCCTCCCGGAGGCCCAGTACTTC; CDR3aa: CASSEGTRLPEAQYF
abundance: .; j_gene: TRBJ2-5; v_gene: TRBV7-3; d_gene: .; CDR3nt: TGTGCCAGCAGCCCAGATCTCTACAATGAGCAGTACTTC; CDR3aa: CASSPDLYNEQYF
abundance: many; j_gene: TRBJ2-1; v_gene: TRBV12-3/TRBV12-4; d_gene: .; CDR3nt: TGTGCCAGCAGTTTAGCCAGCCAGAGGGGGCAGTTCTTC; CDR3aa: CASSLASQRGQFF
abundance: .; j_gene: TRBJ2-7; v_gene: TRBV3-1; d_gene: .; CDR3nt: TGTGCCAGCAGCCAAGTCCCTCGACAGGCCTTGGGGGAGCAGTACTTC; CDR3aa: CASSQVPRQALGEQYF
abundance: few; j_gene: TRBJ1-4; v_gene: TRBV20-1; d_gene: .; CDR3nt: TGCAGTGCTAGAGGGAGGGTGTCGGTTGGTGAAAAACTGTTTTTT; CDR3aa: CSARGRVSVGEKLFF
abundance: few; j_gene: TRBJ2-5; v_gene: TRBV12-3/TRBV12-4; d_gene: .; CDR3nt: TGTGCCACCTCTTTCCCGTCGACTCGTAATGAGCAGTACTTC; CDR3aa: CATSFPSTRNEQYF
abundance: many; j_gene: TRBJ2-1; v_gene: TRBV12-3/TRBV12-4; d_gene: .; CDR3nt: TGTGCCAGCAGTAGTCCAGTCGGCTGGAGGTCCTACAATGAGCAGTTCTTC; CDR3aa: CASSSPVGWRSYNEQFF
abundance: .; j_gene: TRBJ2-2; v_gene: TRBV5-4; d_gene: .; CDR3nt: TGTGCCAGCAGCTATTGGGGCTCCGGGGAGCTGTTTTTT; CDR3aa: CASSYWGSGELFF
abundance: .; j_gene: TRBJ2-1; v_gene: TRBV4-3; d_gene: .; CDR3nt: TGCGCCAGCAGCCAAGATTCGGCAAACGAGAATGAGCAGTTCTTC; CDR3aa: CASSQDSANENEQFF
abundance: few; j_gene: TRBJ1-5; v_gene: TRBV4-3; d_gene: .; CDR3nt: TGCGCCAGCAGCCAAGATTTTGGTCCGCCCTACAATCAGCCCCAGCATTTT; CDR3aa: CASSQDFGPPYNQPQHF
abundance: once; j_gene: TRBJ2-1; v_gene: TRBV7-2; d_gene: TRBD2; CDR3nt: TGTGCCAGCAGGCGGGGGGACCTTTATGAGCAGTTCTTC; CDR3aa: CASRRGDLYEQFF
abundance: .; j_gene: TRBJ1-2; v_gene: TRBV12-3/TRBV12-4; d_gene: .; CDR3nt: TGTGCCAGCAGGCGGACAGAATTCGGCTACACCTTC; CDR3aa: CASRRTEFGYTF
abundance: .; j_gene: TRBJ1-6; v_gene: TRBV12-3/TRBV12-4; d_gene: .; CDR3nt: TGTGCCAGCAGTTTCTCGGGTTTGGGGTCCTATAATTCACCCCTCCACTTT; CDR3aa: CASSFSGLGSYNSPLHF
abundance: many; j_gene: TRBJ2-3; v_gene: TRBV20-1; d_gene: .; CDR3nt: TGCAGTGCTGTCCTCGGGGGCACAGATACGCAGTATTTT; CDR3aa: CSAVLGGTDTQYF
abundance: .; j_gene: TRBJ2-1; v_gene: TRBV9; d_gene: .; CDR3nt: TGTGCCAGCAGCGGTTACAGGGGAGCTAGCGGAATAACCTACAATGAGCAGTTCTTC; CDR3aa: CASSGYRGASGITYNEQFF
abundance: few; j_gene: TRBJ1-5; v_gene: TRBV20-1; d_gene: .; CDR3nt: TGCAGTGCTCGACAGCCAGATAGCAATCAGCCCCAGCATTTT; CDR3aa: CSARQPDSNQPQHF
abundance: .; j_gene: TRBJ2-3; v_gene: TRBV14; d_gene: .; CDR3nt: TGTGCCAGCAGCCAAGATTTCTACCGGAGCACAGATACGCAGTATTTT; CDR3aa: CASSQDFYRSTDTQYF
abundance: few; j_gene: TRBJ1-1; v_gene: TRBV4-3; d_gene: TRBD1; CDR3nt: TGCGCCAGCAGCCAAAACCTAGGGACAGGGGTGGGTGAAGCTTTCTTT; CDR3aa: CASSQNLGTGVGEAFF
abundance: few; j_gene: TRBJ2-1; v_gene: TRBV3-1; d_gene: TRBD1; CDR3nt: TGTGCCAGCAGCCAAGATGGGGGACAGGGCGTCTACAATGAGCAGTTCTTC; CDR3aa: CASSQDGGQGVYNEQFF
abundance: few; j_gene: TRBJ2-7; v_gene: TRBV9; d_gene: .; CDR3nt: TGTGCCAGCAGCCCTTACAACAGCCCCTACGAGCAGTACTTC; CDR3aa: CASSPYNSPYEQYF
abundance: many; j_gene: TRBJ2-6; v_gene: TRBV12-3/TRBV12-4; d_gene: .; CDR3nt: TGTGCCAGCGGCTCTGGGGCCAACGTCCTGACTTTC; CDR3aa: CASGSGANVLTF
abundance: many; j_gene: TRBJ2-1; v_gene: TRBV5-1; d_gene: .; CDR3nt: TGCGCCAGTCACCAGGGTGGTGAGCAGTTCTTC; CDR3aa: CASHQGGEQFF
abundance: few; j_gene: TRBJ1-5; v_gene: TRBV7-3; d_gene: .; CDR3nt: TGTGCCAGCAGCTTAACCGGGGAGGTTCCCCAGCCCCAGCATTTT; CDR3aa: CASSLTGEVPQPQHF
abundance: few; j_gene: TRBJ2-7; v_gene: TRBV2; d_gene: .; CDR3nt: TGTGCCGGAGGAAAGACTCCCAGGCCCTACGAGCAGTACTTC; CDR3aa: CAGGKTPRPYEQYF
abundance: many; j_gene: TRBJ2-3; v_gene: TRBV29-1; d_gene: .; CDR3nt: TGCAGCTGTGTGGCTAGCACAGATACGCAGTATTTT; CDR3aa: CSCVASTDTQYF
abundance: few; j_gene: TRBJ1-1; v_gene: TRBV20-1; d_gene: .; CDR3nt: TGCAGTGGGTTTGAGGGGGGGAACACTGAAGCTTTCTTT; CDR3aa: CSGFEGGNTEAFF
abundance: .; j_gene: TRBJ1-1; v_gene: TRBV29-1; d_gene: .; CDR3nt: TGCAGCGTTGAAGATCTGTGGGGGAACACTGAAGCTTTCTTT; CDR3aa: CSVEDLWGNTEAFF
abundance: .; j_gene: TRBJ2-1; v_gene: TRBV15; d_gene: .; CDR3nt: TGTGCCACCAGCAGAGATCGGGTCCGAACCAATGAGCAGTTCTTC; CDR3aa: CATSRDRVRTNEQFF
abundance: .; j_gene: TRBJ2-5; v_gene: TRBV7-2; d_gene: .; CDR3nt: TGTGCCAGCAGCTTATACTTCACGGGTGACGGAGAGACCCAGTACTTC; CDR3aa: CASSLYFTGDGETQYF
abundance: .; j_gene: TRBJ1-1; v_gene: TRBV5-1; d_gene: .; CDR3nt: TGCGCCAGCAGCGCCCGGGACACTAACGCTGAAGCTTTCTTT; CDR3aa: CASSARDTNAEAFF
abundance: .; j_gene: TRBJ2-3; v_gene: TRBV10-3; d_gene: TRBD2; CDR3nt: TGTGCCGGCCGTGGGGGGGTGGACACAGATACGCAGTATTTT; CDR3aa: CAGRGGVDTDTQYF
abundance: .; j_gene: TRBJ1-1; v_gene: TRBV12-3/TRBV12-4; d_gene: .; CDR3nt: TGTGCCAGCAGTTTGTCCCCGATGAACACTGGAGCTTTCTTT; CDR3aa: CASSLSPMNTGAFF
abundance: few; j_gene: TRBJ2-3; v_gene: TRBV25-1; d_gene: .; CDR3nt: TGTGCCAGCAGAGAACGTAGGGGCGGCACAGATACGCAGTATTTT; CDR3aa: CASRERRGGTDTQYF
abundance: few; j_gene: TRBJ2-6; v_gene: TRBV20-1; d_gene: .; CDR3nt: TGCAGTGCTGGTGACTCTGGGGCCAACGTCCTGACTTTC; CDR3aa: CSAGDSGANVLTF
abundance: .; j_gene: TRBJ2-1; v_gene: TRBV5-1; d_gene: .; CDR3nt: TGCGCCAGCAGCTTCCGGGGGAGGAATGAGCAGTTCTTC; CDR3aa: CASSFRGRNEQFF
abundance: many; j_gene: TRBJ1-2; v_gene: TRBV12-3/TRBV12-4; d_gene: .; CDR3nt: TGTGCCAGCAGTTTAGGGGCAGGAAGTTTCTATGGCTACACCTTC; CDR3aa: CASSLGAGSFYGYTF
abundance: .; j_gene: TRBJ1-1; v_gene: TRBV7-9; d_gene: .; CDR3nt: TGTGCCAGCAGCTTCGTAACAGGGAAGAGGACTGAAGCTTTCTTT; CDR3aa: CASSFVTGKRTEAFF
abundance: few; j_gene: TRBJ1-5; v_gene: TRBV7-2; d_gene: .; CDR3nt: TGTGCCAGCAGCTTAGAATATCAGCCCCAGCATTTT; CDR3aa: CASSLEYQPQHF
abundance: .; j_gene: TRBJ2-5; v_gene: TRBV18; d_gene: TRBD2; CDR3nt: TGTGCCAGCTCACCTCGGGGGGTTCAAGAGACCCAGTACTTC; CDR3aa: CASSPRGVQETQYF
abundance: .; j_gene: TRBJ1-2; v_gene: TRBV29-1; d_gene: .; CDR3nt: TGCAGCGTTGAGCCGCCAGCTGGCTACACCTTC; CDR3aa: CSVEPPAGYTF
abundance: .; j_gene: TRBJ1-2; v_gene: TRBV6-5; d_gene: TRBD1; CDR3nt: TGTGCCAGCAGTTTAGGATGGGACAGGGGCTACACCTTC; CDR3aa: CASSLGWDRGYTF
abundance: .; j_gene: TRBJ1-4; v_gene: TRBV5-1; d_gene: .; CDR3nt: TGCGCCAGCACTACCACTTTCGGTGCAACTAATGAAAAACTGTTTTTT; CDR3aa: CASTTTFGATNEKLFF
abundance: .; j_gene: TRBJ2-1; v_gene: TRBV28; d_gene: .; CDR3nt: TGTGCCAGCAGTTTCGTTCAGGGGTACAATGAGCAGTTCTTC; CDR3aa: CASSFVQGYNEQFF
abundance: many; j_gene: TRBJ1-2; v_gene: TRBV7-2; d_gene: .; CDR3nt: TGTGCCAGCAGCTTCCGTTCGGATGGCTACACCTTC; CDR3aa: CASSFRSDGYTF
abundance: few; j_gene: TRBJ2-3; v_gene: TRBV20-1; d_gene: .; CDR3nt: TGCAGTGCTAGAGATTTCGGGGACGCAAGCACAGATACGCAGTATTTT; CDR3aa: CSARDFGDASTDTQYF
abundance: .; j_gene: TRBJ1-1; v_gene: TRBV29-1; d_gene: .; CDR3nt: TGCAGCGTTACTTCTGACACTGAAGCTTTCTTT; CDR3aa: CSVTSDTEAFF
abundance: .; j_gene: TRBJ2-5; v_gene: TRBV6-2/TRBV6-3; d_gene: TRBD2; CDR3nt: TGTGCCAGCAGTTTAGCGGGGTTGCGGGAGACCCAGTACTTC; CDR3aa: CASSLAGLRETQYF
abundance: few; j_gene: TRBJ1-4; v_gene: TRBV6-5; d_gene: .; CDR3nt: TGTGCCAGCAGTCGAAACCCCGGGACCTATAAAGAAAAACTGTTTTTT; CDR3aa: CASSRNPGTYKEKLFF
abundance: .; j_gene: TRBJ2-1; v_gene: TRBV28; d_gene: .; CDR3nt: TGTGCCAGCACCCTCCCGGGACGGGTGGGTGAGCAGTTCTTC; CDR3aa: CASTLPGRVGEQFF
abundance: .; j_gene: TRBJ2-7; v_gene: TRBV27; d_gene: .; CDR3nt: TGTGCCAGCAGTTTAGGGTTGGGTGAGTTATCCTACGAGCAGTACTTC; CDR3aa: CASSLGLGELSYEQYF
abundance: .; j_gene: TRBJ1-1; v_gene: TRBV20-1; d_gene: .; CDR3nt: TGCAGTGCTAGACGTCGGGGGACCACTGAAGCTTTCTTT; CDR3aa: CSARRRGTTEAFF
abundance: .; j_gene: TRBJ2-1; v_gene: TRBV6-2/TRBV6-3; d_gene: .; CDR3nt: TGTGCCAGCAGTCTAGAGCGGAGCTCCTACAATGAGCAGTTCTTC; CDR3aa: CASSLERSSYNEQFF
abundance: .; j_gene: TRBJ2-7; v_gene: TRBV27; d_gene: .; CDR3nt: TGTGGCAGCAGTTTTAGGAACTCCTACGAGCAGTACTTC; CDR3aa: CGSSFRNSYEQYF